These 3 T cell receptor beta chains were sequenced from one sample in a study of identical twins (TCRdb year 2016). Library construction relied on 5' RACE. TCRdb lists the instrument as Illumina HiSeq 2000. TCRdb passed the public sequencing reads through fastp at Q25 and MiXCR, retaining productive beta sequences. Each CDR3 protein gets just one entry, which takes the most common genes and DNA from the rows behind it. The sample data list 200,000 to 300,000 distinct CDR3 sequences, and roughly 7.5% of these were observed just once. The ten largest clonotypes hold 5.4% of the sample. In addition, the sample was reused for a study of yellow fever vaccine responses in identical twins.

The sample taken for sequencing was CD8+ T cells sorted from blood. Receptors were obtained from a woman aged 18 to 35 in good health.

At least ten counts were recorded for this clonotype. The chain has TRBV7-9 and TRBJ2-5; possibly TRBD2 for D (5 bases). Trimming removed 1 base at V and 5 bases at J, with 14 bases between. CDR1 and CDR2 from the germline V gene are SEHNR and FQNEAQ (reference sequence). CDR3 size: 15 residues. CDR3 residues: CASSLDRGIGETQYF. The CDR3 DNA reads TGTGCCAGCAGCTTAGACCGGGGTATTGGTGAGACCCAGTACTTC.

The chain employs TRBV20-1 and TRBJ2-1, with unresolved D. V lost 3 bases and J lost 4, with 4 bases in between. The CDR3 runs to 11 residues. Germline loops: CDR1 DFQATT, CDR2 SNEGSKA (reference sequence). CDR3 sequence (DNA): TGCAGTGCTAGCAATTACAATGAGCAGTTCTTC. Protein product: CSASNYNEQFF.

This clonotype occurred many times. The CDR3 region is CASSGGQETQYF. In DNA form, the CDR3 reads TGTGCCAGCAGCGGGGGGCAAGAGACCCAGTACTTC. The chain joins TRBV9 to TRBJ2-5; the D call may be TRBD1 or TRBD2 (5 bases each). CDR1 SGDLS and CDR2 YYNGEE come from the germline V gene. The CDR3 totals 12 residues. Trimming left V 3 bases short and J 2 bases short, with 5 bases between.